These 32 T cell receptor beta chains were sequenced from one sample in a study of cytomegalovirus exposure and HLA in healthy donors. It was with 60 Vbeta and 13 Jbeta primers that the PCR ran. The repertoire was sequenced with immunoSEQ multiplex PCR; TCRdb's copy has only in-frame clones and lacks some. The sample includes 95,000 to 150,000 clones, about three quarters of them seen just once. Sequenced input: PBMCs. These receptor sequences come from a woman in her 30s in good health and CMV-seronegative.

V usage is TRBV27 and J usage is TRBJ1-4; perhaps TRBD1 as D (6 bases). Germline loops: CDR1 MNHEY, CDR2 SMNVEV (reference sequence). With 1 base removed from V and 7 bases from J, the gap between germline ends came to 13 bases. This CDR3 region has 15 residues. Written as DNA, the CDR3 is TGTGCCAGCAGTTTATACGGCAGGGGAGCTGAAAAACTGTTTTTT. This gives the protein CASSLYGRGAEKLFF.

The V gene is TRBV5-1, the J gene TRBJ2-7; 9 bases align to TRBD1. Unmatched junction bases numbered 15, after V lost 4 bases and J lost 1 base. Germline CDR1 reads SGHRS; CDR2 reads YFSETQ. This CDR3 spans 18 amino acids. The CDR3 DNA is TGCGCCAGCAGCCGACAGGGGGACCTCAGGAAAAGTTCCTACGAGCAGTACTTC. Translating gives CASSRQGDLRKSSYEQYF.

This clone is deemed medium-sized. The genes are TRBV7-2 and TRBJ2-5, with D tentatively TRBD1 (7 bases). V was shortened by 6 bases and J by 7 bases, with 18 bases between the two germline ends. Per the germline V gene, CDR1 is SGHTA and CDR2 is FQGNSA. There are 14 residues in the CDR3. CDR3 protein: CASRRGQGGGTQYF. The DNA for the CDR3 is TGTGCCAGCAGAAGGGGGCAAGGAGGGGGGACCCAGTACTTC.

The chain is built from TRBV19 and TRBJ2-4, with TRBD2 matching over 11 bases. The germline CDR1 and CDR2 sequences are LNHDA and SQIVND (reference sequence). Trimming took 5 bases from V and 6 from J; bases not matched to a gene: 6. The CDR3 is 15 residues long. This CDR3 is CASSVGLAGGNIQYF. The CDR3 DNA is TGTGCCAGTAGTGTGGGGCTAGCGGGAGGAAACATTCAGTACTTC. Full variable domain (rest looked up from reference TRBV19 and TRBJ2-4): DGGITQSPKYLFRKEGQNVTLSCEQNLNHDAMYWYRQDPGQGLRLIYYSQIVNDFQKGDIAEGYSVSREKKESFPLTVTSAQKNPTAFYLCASSVGLAGGNIQYFGAGTRLSVL.

The chain uses TRBV30 and TRBJ2-7, with D possibly matching TRBD1 (6 bases). CDR1 and CDR2 from the germline V gene are GTSNPN and SVGIG (reference sequence). This CDR3 has 13 amino acids. Trimming removed 2 bases at V and 3 bases at J, with 11 bases between. The CDR3 nucleotides are TGTGCCTGGAGTCAGGACAGCGTCTACGAGCAGTACTTC. Protein sequence: CAWSQDSVYEQYF.

The chain has TRBV19 and TRBJ2-5, with 9 bases matching TRBD1. The germline CDR1 and CDR2 sequences are LNHDA and SQIVND (reference sequence). This CDR3 region has 16 residues. J gave up 0 bases and V 1 base, and 3 bases lay outside the gene matches. CDR3 sequence: CASSIGGQGHQETQYF. In nucleotides, the CDR3 is TGTGCCAGTAGTATAGGGGGACAGGGCCACCAAGAGACCCAGTACTTC.

In its sample, this clone was seen a few times. J is TRBJ1-3 and V is TRBV12-5; 7 bases line up with TRBD1. The CDR3 is 15 amino acids. CDR1 LGHNT and CDR2 FRNRAP come from the germline V gene. With V trimmed by 1 base and J by 4 bases, 4 bases remained unmatched. CDR3 amino acids: CASGLEGGQGNTIYF. CDR3 sequence (DNA): TGTGCTAGTGGTTTGGAAGGGGGCCAGGGAAACACCATATATTTT.

The count of this clone is one. The gene calls are TRBV6-1 and TRBJ1-5; D is unclear. Germline CDR1 and CDR2: MNHNS and SASEGT. CDR3 size: 11 residues. V lost 6 bases and J 4 bases, leaving 4 bases between the germline ends. The CDR3 is CASRENQPQHF. CDR3 nucleotide sequence: TGTGCCAGCAGGGAGAATCAGCCCCAGCATTTT.

The chain couples TRBV4-2 to TRBJ2-5; 15 nucleotides align to TRBD2. Germline assignment: CDR1 LGHNA and CDR2 YNFKEQ. The CDR3 is 17 residues long. V shed 4 bases, J shed 5 bases, and the junction held 8 bases outside the gene matches. The CDR3 here is CASSLWTSGGVQETQYF. The CDR3 DNA follows: TGTGCCAGCAGCCTATGGACTAGCGGGGGGGTTCAGGAGACCCAGTACTTC.

The chain is built from TRBV6-6 and TRBJ1-2; 7 bases fit TRBD1. The CDR3 runs to 14 residues. V shed 4 bases, J shed 7 bases, and the junction held 9 bases outside the gene matches. Germline values: CDR1 MNHNY, CDR2 SVGAGI (reference sequence). CDR3 in amino acids: CASSSQGQLGGYTF. CDR3 nucleotides: TGTGCCAGCAGTTCACAGGGGCAACTTGGTGGCTACACCTTC.

In DNA, the CDR3 is TGTGCCACCAGCAGGTCAAGCACAGATACGCAGTATTTT. Encoded protein: CATSRSSTDTQYF. The chain is built from TRBV15 and TRBJ2-3; unclear D gene. Trimming took off 3 bases at V and 0 bases at J, with 4 bases between the two ends. Per the germline V gene, CDR1 is LNHNV and CDR2 is YYDKDF (reference sequence). The CDR3 extends over 13 amino acids.

The chain is built from TRBV5-6 and TRBJ2-3; the match to TRBD1 covers 9 bases. The V gene's germline CDR1 is SGHDT and CDR2 YYEEEE. V was pared by 1 base and J by 2 bases, with 8 bases of the junction left unmatched. This CDR3 has 17 residues. CDR3 residues: CASSLRGTGSYTDTQYF. DNA for the CDR3: TGTGCCAGCAGCTTGCGCGGGACAGGGTCATACACAGATACGCAGTATTTT.

The sample holds one count of this clone. This rearrangement joins TRBV10-2 to TRBJ2-1; TRBD2 aligns across 10 bases. After removal of 4 bases from V and 6 bases from J, the junction contained 3 bases not matched to a gene. Germline V gene lookup returns CDR1 WSHSY and CDR2 SAAADI. This CDR3 is 14 amino acids long. The CDR3 DNA sequence: TGCGCCAGCAGTGGCCTAGCGGGAGCCAATGAGCAGTTCTTC. Translation gives CASSGLAGANEQFF.

In its sample, this clone was seen once. The chain recombines TRBV28 with TRBJ2-1; 12 bases map to TRBD2. Germline CDR1 and CDR2: MDHEN and SYDVKM. The CDR3 covers 15 residues. V lost 3 bases and J lost 10; bases outside the gene matches: 7. In DNA, the CDR3 is TGTGCCAGCAGTTTCGGGCTAGCGGGAGGGTACGAGCAGTTCTTC. Amino acids: CASSFGLAGGYEQFF.

J is TRBJ2-1 and V is TRBV9, with a possible D match to TRBD1 (5 bases). This CDR3 is 15 amino acids long. V gave up 0 bases and J gave up 4 bases, with 11 bases separating them. The V gene's germline CDR1 is SGDLS and CDR2 YYNGEE. The CDR3 reads CASSVGKGPYNEQFF. CDR3 coding DNA: TGTGCCAGCAGCGTAGGGAAGGGGCCGTACAATGAGCAGTTCTTC.

V gene TRBV7-2 combines with J gene TRBJ1-2; 9 bases agree with TRBD1. Germline lookup yields CDR1 SGHTA and CDR2 FQGNSA. Trimming removed 1 base from V and 5 bases from J; junction bases left unmatched: 5. The CDR3 loop spans 15 amino acids. In DNA, the CDR3 is TGTGCCAGCAGCTTAGTTTGGACAGGGGAGTATGGCTACACCTTC. As protein: CASSLVWTGEYGYTF.

This clone was observed a handful of times. The junction and the germline gene differ at one end; a read error may be behind it. The chain has TRBV7-9 and TRBJ1-2, with D possibly being TRBD1 (6 bases). The CDR3 has 12 amino acids. Germline CDR1 reads SEHNR; CDR2 reads FQNEAQ (reference sequence). The CDR3 spells CSSSQQGFGYTF. The DNA for the CDR3 is TGTTCCAGCAGCCAACAGGGTTTTGGCTACACCTTC.

V gene TRBV11-3 combines with J gene TRBJ2-7, with D tentatively TRBD2 (6 bases). Germline V gives CDR1 SGHNT, CDR2 YENEEA. Trimming pared 4 bases from V and 6 bases from J, leaving 22 bases between. CDR3 size: 16 residues. The chain's CDR3 is CASSSRSGGDLSEQYF. The CDR3 nucleotides read TGTGCCAGCAGCTCCCGATCAGGAGGGGACCTTTCCGAGCAGTACTTC.

V and J are TRBV9 and TRBJ1-3; tentatively, D is TRBD1 (5 bases). The CDR3 loop spans 14 amino acids. Germline V gene lookup returns CDR1 SGDLS and CDR2 YYNGEE. With 2 bases removed from V and 2 bases from J, the gap between germline ends came to 8 bases. CDR3 sequence (DNA): TGTGCCAGCAGCGTCGGGACTCCTGGAAACACCATATATTTT. This sequence encodes CASSVGTPGNTIYF.

The chain has TRBV12-5 and TRBJ2-2, with 7 positions matching TRBD1. Trimming removed 7 bases from V and 6 bases from J; junction bases left unmatched: 2. Germline V gene data show CDR1 as LGHNT and CDR2 as FRNRAP. The CDR3 contains 12 residues. The CDR3 is CASATGAGELFF. The CDR3 DNA reads as TGTGCTAGTGCCACAGGGGCCGGGGAGCTGTTTTTT.

The rearrangement links TRBV19 to TRBJ2-7; 8 positions agree with TRBD1. CDR3 size: 15 residues. After removal of 1 base from V and 1 base from J, the junction contained 3 bases not matched to a gene. Germline CDR1 LNHDA, CDR2 SQIVND (reference sequence). CDR3 sequence (DNA): TGTGCCAGTAGTATAGGGACAGGGTTATCCTACGAGCAGTACTTC. Protein sequence: CASSIGTGLSYEQYF. The full variable domain, completed using reference TRBV19 and TRBJ2-7, is DGGITQSPKYLFRKEGQNVTLSCEQNLNHDAMYWYRQDPGQGLRLIYYSQIVNDFQKGDIAEGYSVSREKKESFPLTVTSAQKNPTAFYLCASSIGTGLSYEQYFGPGTRLTVT.

The chain combines TRBV28 with TRBJ2-7; 9 positions agree with TRBD1. The junction had 3 bases not matched to a gene; V was cut back by 8 bases and J by 4 bases. Germline assignment: CDR1 MDHEN and CDR2 SYDVKM. This CDR3 is 12 amino acids long. The CDR3, as DNA: TGTGCCAGCGACAGGGGGGGATACGAGCAGTACTTC. It encodes CASDRGGYEQYF.

The rearrangement links TRBV4-2 to TRBJ1-3; D unclear. With 3 bases removed from V and 2 bases from J, the gap between germline ends came to 5 bases. The CDR3 length is 13 residues. Germline CDR1 reads LGHNA; CDR2 reads YNFKEQ. Here the CDR3 reads CASSQGTGNTIYF. In nucleotides, the CDR3 is TGTGCCAGCAGCCAGGGCACTGGAAACACCATATATTTT.

The chain employs TRBV28 and TRBJ2-7; 9 nucleotides agree with TRBD2. The CDR3 is made up of 20 amino acids. The ends lost 2 bases at V and 0 bases at J; junction bases unmatched: 17. Per the germline V gene, CDR1 is MDHEN and CDR2 is SYDVKM. For the CDR3, the DNA is TGTGCCAGCAGTTTAGTTATTCTACCTAGCGGGAAATTTTCCTCCTACGAGCAGTACTTC. Protein: CASSLVILPSGKFSSYEQYF.

This chain joins TRBV7-2 and TRBJ2-3; 7 nucleotides match TRBD2. Unmatched junction bases numbered 20, after V lost 5 bases and J lost 3 bases. There are 19 residues in the CDR3. In germline, CDR1 is SGHTA, CDR2 FQGNSA. This CDR3 is CASSRAGRRENSWTDTQYF. CDR3 in DNA: TGTGCCAGCAGCCGGGCGGGGAGGCGGGAGAATAGTTGGACAGATACGCAGTATTTT.

The chain is built from TRBV4-1 and TRBJ2-6, with D possibly TRBD1 on 5 matching bases. Per germline, CDR1 MGHRA and CDR2 YSYEKL. The CDR3 covers 17 residues. V dropped 1 base and J dropped 3 bases, with 13 bases sitting between them. The CDR3 reads CASSQVRTGDGANVLTF. The CDR3 nucleotides read TGCGCCAGCAGCCAAGTGAGAACAGGAGATGGGGCCAACGTCCTGACTTTC.

This chain joins TRBV6-5 and TRBJ1-2; a possible D gene is TRBD1 (5 bases). Germline V CDR1 and CDR2: MNHEY, SVGAGI. This CDR3 spans 13 amino acids. V lost 6 bases to trimming and J lost 8 bases, with 16 bases between them. In nucleotides, the CDR3 is TGTGCCAGCAGCAGGCCAGGGCGGGGAGGCTACACCTTC. It translates to CASSRPGRGGYTF.

The chain's CDR3 is CATRILGGGSPNNEQFF. The CDR3 DNA follows: TGTGCCACCAGAATTCTTGGCGGGGGGAGTCCTAACAATGAGCAGTTCTTC. The chain is built from TRBV15 and TRBJ2-1; the match to TRBD2 covers 8 bases. The V segment lost 6 bases and the J segment 5 bases; nucleotides outside the gene matches: 15. The length of the CDR3 is 17 residues. Germline assignment: CDR1 LNHNV and CDR2 YYDKDF (reference sequence).

The chain recombines TRBV5-1 with TRBJ2-1; 11 bases align to TRBD2. Germline V lookup: CDR1 SGHRS, CDR2 YFSETQ. There are 17 residues in the CDR3. The junction had 14 bases not matched to a gene; V was cut back by 3 bases and J by 9 bases. CDR3 loop: CASSSTLLAGGVGEQFF. CDR3 nucleotides: TGCGCCAGCAGCTCCACACTATTAGCGGGAGGGGTGGGTGAGCAGTTCTTC.

The V and J genes are TRBV29-1 and TRBJ2-5; tentatively, D is TRBD2 (5 bases). The length of the CDR3 is 11 residues. V gave up 3 bases and J gave up 5 bases, with 7 bases separating them. CDR1 and CDR2 from the germline V gene are SQVTM and ANQGSEA. The DNA for the CDR3 is TGCAGCGTTGATGGCGGGGAGACCCAGTACTTC. Translating it yields CSVDGGETQYF.

The CDR3 spells CASSVAGGGPQETQYF. Here the CDR3 DNA reads TGTGCCAGCAGCGTAGCGGGCGGGGGCCCTCAAGAGACCCAGTACTTC. The chain joins TRBV9 to TRBJ2-5; D perhaps matches TRBD2 (7 bases). The germline CDR1 and CDR2 sequences are SGDLS and YYNGEE. The CDR3 is 16 residues long. Trimming stripped 0 bases from V and 2 bases from J, with 14 bases between.

This chain joins TRBV11-2 and TRBJ1-5; maybe TRBD1 (5 bases). The V gene's germline CDR1 is SGHAT and CDR2 FQNNGV. V dropped 3 bases and J dropped 7 bases, with 19 bases sitting between them. This CDR3 spans 16 amino acids. The CDR3, as DNA: TGTGCCAGCAGCTTGGGCCGGGGGGATGTTAGACAGCCCCAGCATTTT. Its protein product is CASSLGRGDVRQPQHF.